This entry is about one TCR beta chain. What it binds is unknown. The record originates from a study of T cell responses to AZD1222 COVID-19 vaccine. On the study more broadly: Second-dose intervals near 4 or 12 weeks were combined. Study-wide results and limits: Clonal diversity was possibly underestimated, and white British individuals and females predominated among donors.

The table came from immunoSEQ multiplex PCR; TCRdb's copy has only in-frame clones and leaves some out. The sample holds around 77,000 clones, 80% to 90% seen once. Germline lookup yields CDR1 LGHDT and CDR2 YNNKEL (reference sequence). V was clipped by 6 bases and J by 7 bases; unmatched bases: 13. The CDR3 sequence is 15 residues long. This chain joins TRBV3-1 (or the pseudogene TRBV3-2) and TRBJ2-7, with 9 bases fitting TRBD2. The material sequenced was peripheral blood, taken on day 0 of AZD1222 vaccination. The receptor was derived from an adult in good health. CDR3 sequence (DNA): TGTGCCAGCAGTTATCTAGCGGGGAGGATTGGGGAGCAGTACTTC. It specifies CASSYLAGRIGEQYF.